This T cell receptor beta chain was sequenced for a study of shared clonotypes between healthy human individuals. There are 18 residues in the CDR3. Generated by immunoSEQ multiplex PCR, the TCRdb table keeps only in-frame clones and is missing some. This sample carries under 850,000 clones, approximately 72% of them seen once, and the ten largest clones take about 1.7%. This clone was detected only once. Antigen: not known. Study-wide points: Naive subsets usually exceeded memory subsets in estimated richness. It was anticipated that sequencing depth would influence how many clonotypes donors shared. Naive CD4 clonotype sharing across a few donors was around 5%.

The chain combines TRBV21-1 with TRBJ2-6; TRBD2 is the table's D call and was not checked against the DNA. TRBV21-1 is marked as a pseudogene. Sequencing was carried out using memory CD4+ T cells sorted from blood. Regarding subset: CD45RA-negative fraction. This TCR derives from a woman younger than 45 in good health. In DNA, the CDR3 is TGTGCCAGCACCCGGGGACTAGCGGGAGGTTCTGGGGCCAACGTCCTGACTTTC. Translation gives CASTRGLAGGSGANVLTF.